This TCR beta chain was retrieved from a study of CD4+ T cells in melanoma. Study-wide points: A reported correlation linked neoantigen-specific CD4+ T cells to CD8+, macrophage and B cell function. Neoantigen-specific CD4+ T cells in melanoma reportedly had diverse differentiation states.

Profiled with immunoSEQ multiplex PCR; TCRdb holds only in-frame clones, not every one. The table records 45,000 or so clones, 75% to 90% of them present only once. The CDR3 totals 19 residues. The junction had 20 bases not matched to a gene; V was cut back by 1 base and J by 5 bases. Germline V CDR1 and CDR2: SGHRS, YFSETQ. On this clone itself: No antigen is known for it.

This sequence joins TRBV5-1 and TRBJ1-1, with TRBD1 matching over 7 bases. Source material: peripheral blood. This receptor was taken from a human donor with melanoma. Here the CDR3 reads CASSLLGDRSYRGSTEAFF. As DNA, the CDR3 is TGCGCCAGCAGCTTGCTTGGGGACAGATCGTACCGGGGATCTACTGAAGCTTTCTTT.